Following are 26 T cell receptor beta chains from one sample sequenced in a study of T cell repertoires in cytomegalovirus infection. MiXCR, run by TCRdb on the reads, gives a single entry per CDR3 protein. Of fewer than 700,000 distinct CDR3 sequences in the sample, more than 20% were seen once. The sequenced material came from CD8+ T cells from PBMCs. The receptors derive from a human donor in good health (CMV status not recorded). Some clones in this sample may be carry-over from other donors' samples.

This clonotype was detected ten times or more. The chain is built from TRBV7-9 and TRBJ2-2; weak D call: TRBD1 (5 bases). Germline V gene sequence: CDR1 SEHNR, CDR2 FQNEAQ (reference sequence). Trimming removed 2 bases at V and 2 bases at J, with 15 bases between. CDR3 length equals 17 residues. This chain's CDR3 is CASSLPRTRVNTGELFF. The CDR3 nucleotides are TGTGCCAGCAGCTTACCCCGCACCAGGGTCAACACCGGGGAGCTGTTTTTT.

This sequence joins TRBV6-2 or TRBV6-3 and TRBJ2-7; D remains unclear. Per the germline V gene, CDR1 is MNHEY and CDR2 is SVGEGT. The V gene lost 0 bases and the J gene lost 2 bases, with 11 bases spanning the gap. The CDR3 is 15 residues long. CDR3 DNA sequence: TGTGCCAGCAGTTACTCGCAGATTTGGGCCTACGAGCAGTACGTC. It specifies CASSYSQIWAYEQYV.

The CDR3 is CASSQESGTSYGYTF. In DNA form, the CDR3 reads TGCGCCAGCAGCCAAGAGTCAGGAACCTCCTATGGCTACACCTTC. The chain links TRBV4-1 to TRBJ1-2; D unclear. CDR3 size: 15 residues. The V and J ends lost 0 bases and 4 bases respectively, with 12 bases between them. Per germline, CDR1 MGHRA and CDR2 YSYEKL.

The CDR3 nucleotides read TGTGCCACCACCCCTAGCGGGGGGACCAACACCGGGGAGCTGTTTTTT. Residues: CATTPSGGTNTGELFF. The chain links TRBV15 to TRBJ2-2; 11 bases are shared with TRBD2. Germline V CDR1 and CDR2: LNHNV, YYDKDF (reference sequence). CDR3 size: 16 residues. Trimming cost V 7 bases and J 2 bases; bases outside gene matches: 6. Variable domain in full (rest from reference TRBV15 and TRBJ2-2): DAMVIQNPRYQVTQFGKPVTLSCSQTLNHNVMYWYQQKSSQAPKLLFHYYDKDFNNEADTPDNFQSRRPNTSFCFLDIRSPGLGDTAMYLCATTPSGGTNTGELFFGEGSRLTVL.

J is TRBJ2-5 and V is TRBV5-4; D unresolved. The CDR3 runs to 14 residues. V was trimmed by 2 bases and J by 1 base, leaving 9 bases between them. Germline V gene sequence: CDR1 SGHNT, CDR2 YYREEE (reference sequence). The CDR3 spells CASSFFNSQETQYF. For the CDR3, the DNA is TGTGCCAGCAGCTTTTTTAACAGCCAAGAGACCCAGTACTTC.

CDR3: CSARDETTGLNSPLHF. For the CDR3, the DNA is TGCAGTGCTAGAGATGAAACGACAGGGCTGAATTCACCCCTCCACTTT. The chain has TRBV20-1 and TRBJ1-6; 7 bases align to TRBD1. The CDR3 is 16 amino acids. Trimming cost V 0 bases and J 7 bases; bases outside gene matches: 9. CDR1 DFQATT and CDR2 SNEGSKA come from the germline V gene (reference sequence).

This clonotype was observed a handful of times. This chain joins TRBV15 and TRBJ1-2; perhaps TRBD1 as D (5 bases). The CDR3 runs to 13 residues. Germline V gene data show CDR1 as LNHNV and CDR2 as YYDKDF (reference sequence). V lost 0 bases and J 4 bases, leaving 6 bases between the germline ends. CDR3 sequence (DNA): TGTGCCACCAGCAGAGATGGGGGCTATGGCTACACCTTC. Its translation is CATSRDGGYGYTF.

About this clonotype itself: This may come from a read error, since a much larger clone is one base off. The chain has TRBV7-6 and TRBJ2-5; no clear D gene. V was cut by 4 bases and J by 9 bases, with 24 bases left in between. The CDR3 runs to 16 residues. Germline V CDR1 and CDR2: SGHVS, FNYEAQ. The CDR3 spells CASSSNGPQVGQSQYF. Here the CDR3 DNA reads TGTGCCAGCAGCTCAAACGGGCCTCAAGTCGGGCAGTCCCAGTACTTC.

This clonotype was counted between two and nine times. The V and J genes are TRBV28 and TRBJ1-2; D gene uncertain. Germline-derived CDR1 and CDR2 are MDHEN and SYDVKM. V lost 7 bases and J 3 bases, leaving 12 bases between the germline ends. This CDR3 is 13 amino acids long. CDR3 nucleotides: TGTGCCAGCATCTCCGTAGAGGACTATGGCTACACCTTC. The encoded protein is CASISVEDYGYTF.

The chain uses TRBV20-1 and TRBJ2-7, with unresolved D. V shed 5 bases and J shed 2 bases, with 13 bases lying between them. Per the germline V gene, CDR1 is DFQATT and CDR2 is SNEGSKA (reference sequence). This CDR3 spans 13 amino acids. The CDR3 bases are TGCAGTGCTCTTATGGGGTGGACCTACGAGCAGTACTTC. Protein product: CSALMGWTYEQYF.

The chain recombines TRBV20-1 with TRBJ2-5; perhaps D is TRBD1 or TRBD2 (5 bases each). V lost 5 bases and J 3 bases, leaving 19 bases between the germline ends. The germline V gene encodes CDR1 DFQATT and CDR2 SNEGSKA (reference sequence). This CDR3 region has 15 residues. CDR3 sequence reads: CSAGGRQDEKETQYF. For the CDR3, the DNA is TGCAGTGCTGGGGGACGCCAGGACGAGAAAGAGACCCAGTACTTC.

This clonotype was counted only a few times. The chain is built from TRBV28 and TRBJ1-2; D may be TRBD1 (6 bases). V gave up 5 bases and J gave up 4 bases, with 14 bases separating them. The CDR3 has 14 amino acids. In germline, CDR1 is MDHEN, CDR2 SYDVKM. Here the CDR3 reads CASSLRGYGYGYTF. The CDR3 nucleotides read TGTGCCAGCAGTCTCAGGGGTTATGGCTATGGCTACACCTTC.

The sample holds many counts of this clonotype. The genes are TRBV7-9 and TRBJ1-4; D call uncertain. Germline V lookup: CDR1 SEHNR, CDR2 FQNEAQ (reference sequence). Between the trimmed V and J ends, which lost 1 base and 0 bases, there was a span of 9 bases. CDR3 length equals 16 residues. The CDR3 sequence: CASSLVLGATNEKLFF. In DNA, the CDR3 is TGTGCCAGCAGCTTAGTCCTGGGTGCAACTAATGAAAAACTGTTTTTT.

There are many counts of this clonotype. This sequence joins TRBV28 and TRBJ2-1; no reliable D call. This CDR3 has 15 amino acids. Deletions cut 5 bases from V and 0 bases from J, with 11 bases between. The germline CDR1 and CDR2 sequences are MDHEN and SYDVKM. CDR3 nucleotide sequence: TGTGCCAGCAGTCGTCCTGAGAGCTCCTACAATGAGCAGTTCTTC. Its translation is CASSRPESSYNEQFF.

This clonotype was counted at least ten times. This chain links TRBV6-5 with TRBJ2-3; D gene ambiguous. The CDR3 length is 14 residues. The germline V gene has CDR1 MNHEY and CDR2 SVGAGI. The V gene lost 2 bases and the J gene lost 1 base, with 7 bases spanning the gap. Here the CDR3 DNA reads TGTGCCAGCAGTTACGGGTACGGCACAGATACGCAGTATTTT. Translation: CASSYGYGTDTQYF.

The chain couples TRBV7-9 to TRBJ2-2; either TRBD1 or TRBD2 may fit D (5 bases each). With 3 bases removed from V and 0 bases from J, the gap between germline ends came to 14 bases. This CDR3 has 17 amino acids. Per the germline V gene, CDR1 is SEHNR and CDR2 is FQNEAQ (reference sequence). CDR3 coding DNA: TGTGCCAGCAGCTTCACCGGGACGGCCGCGAACACCGGGGAGCTGTTTTTT. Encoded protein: CASSFTGTAANTGELFF.

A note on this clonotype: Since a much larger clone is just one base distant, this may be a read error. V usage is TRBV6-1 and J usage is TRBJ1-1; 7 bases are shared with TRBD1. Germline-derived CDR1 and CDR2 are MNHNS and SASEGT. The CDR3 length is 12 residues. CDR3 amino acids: CANSEGAERAFF. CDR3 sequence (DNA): TGTGCCAACAGTGAGGGGGCTGAGAGAGCTTTCTTT.

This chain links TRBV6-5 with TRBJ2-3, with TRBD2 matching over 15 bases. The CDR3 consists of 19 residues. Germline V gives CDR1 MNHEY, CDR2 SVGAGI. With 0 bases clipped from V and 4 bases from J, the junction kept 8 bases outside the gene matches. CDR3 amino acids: CASSYSGLAGGTSADTQYF. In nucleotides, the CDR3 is TGTGCCAGCAGTTACTCCGGACTAGCGGGGGGGACGAGCGCAGATACGCAGTATTTT.

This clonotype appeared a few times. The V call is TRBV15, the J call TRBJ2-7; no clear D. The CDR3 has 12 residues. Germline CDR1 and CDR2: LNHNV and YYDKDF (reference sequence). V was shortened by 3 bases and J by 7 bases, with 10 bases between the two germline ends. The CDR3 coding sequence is TGTGCCACCAGCAGCCCCTCTAGAGAGCAGTACTTC. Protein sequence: CATSSPSREQYF.

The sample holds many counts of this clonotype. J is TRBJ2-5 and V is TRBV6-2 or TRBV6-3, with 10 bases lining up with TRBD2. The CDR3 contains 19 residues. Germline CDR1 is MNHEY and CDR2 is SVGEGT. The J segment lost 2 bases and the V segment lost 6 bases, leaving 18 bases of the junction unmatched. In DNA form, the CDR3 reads TGTGCCAGCAGCCGTACCCGTGGAACTAGCGGGGTGTCTCAAGAGACCCAGTACTTC. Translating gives CASSRTRGTSGVSQETQYF.

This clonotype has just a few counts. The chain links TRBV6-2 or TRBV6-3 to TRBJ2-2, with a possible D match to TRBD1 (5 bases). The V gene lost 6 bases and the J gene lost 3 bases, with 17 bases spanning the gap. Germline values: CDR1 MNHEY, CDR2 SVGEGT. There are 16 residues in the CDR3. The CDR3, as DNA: TGTGCCAGCAGGCCGTTGACAGTCGTGGACACCGGGGAGCTGTTTTTT. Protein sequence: CASRPLTVVDTGELFF.

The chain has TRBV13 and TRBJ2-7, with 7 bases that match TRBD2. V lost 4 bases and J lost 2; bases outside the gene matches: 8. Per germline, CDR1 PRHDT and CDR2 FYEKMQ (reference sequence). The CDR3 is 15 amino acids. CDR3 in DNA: TGTGCCAGCAGCTCCCGGGTAGCGGGTACCTACGAGCAGTACTTC. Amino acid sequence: CASSSRVAGTYEQYF.

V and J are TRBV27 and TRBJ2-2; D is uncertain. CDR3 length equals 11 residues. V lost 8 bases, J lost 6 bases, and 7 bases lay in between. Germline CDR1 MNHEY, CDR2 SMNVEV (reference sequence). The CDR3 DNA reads TGTGCCAGCGGGCAAGCCGGGGAGCTGTTTTTT. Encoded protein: CASGQAGELFF.

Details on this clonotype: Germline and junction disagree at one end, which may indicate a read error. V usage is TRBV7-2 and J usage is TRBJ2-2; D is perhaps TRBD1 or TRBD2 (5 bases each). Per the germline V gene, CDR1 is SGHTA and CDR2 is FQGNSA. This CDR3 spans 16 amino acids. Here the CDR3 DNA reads TGTGCCAGCAGCTTAATAGGCAGGGTGAACACCGGGGTGCTGTTTTTT. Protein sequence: CASSLIGRVNTGVLFF.

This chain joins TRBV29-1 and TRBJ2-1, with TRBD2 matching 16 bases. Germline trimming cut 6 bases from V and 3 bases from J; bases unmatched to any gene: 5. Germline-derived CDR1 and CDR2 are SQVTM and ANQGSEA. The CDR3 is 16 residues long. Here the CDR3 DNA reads TGCAGCGTCGCCGGGACTAGCGGGGGGGGCTACAATGAGCAGTTCTTC. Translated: CSVAGTSGGGYNEQFF.

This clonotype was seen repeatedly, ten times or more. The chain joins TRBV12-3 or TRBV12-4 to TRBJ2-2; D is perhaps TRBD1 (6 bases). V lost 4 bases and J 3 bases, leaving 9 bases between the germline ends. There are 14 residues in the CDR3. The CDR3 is CASSSGVYTGELFF. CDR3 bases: TGTGCCAGCAGTTCAGGGGTGTACACCGGGGAGCTGTTTTTT.